The rows below give T cell receptor beta chains drawn from one sample of a study of T cell responses to AZD1222 COVID-19 vaccine. Sequencing used immunoSEQ multiplex PCR; TCRdb keeps in-frame clones, though not all of them. Among over 150,000 clones, approximately 90% were seen once, and the ten largest hold 4.4%. Sequencing was performed on peripheral blood, taken on day 0 of MenACWY control vaccination. The receptors were gathered from an adult in good health. CDR3s include the opening cysteine and the closing phenylalanine or tryptophan. D genes are given only for firm matches. Size is stated for part of the rows, as once, few or many counts, or as a class when the clone is expanded.

abundance,j_gene,d_gene,v_gene,CDR3aa,CDR3nt
-,TRBJ1-5,-,TRBV19,CASRPGDRFNQPQHF,TGTGCCAGTAGGCCCGGCGACAGGTTCAATCAGCCCCAGCATTTT
few,TRBJ2-1,-,TRBV5-1,CASSFSEVSSAQEQFF,TGCGCCAGCAGCTTCTCTGAGGTATCTAGCGCCCAGGAGCAGTTCTTC
-,TRBJ2-7,TRBD2,TRBV15,CATSRGPRTSGMLSSEQYF,TGTGCCACCAGCAGAGGTCCTCGGACTAGCGGTATGCTTTCCTCCGAGCAGTACTTC
once,TRBJ2-2,TRBD2,TRBV3-1/TRBV3-2,CASSQPGLAGGQSRTGELFF,TGTGCCAGCAGCCAACCGGGACTAGCGGGAGGGCAATCGAGGACCGGGGAGCTGTTTTTT
-,TRBJ2-7,-,TRBV5-1,CASSPPTGEQYF,TGCGCCAGCAGCCCCCCGACAGGAGAGCAGTACTTC
-,TRBJ1-3,-,TRBV5-1,CASSPTGAGNTIYF,TGCGCCAGCAGCCCGACAGGCGCTGGAAACACCATATATTTT
-,TRBJ1-1,-,TRBV19,CASSSGPTTEAFF,TGTGCCAGTAGCTCCGGACCAACTACTGAAGCTTTCTTT
-,TRBJ2-3,-,TRBV28,CASSGGSTDTQYF,TGTGCCAGCAGTGGGGGTAGCACAGATACGCAGTATTTT
-,TRBJ2-5,TRBD2,TRBV6-5,CASSYSASGVQETQYF,TGTGCCAGCAGTTACTCGGCTAGCGGGGTACAAGAGACCCAGTACTTC
-,TRBJ1-2,-,TRBV10-3,CAINEANYGYTF,TGTGCCATCAACGAGGCTAACTATGGCTACACCTTC
-,TRBJ2-7,TRBD1,TRBV6-5,CASSRTGGVYEQYF,TGTGCCAGCAGCCGGACAGGGGGCGTCTACGAGCAGTACTTC
few,TRBJ2-7,-,TRBV2,CASSRLSNTIGLSYEQYF,TGTGCCAGCAGTCGATTATCTAACACGATAGGACTCTCCTACGAGCAGTACTTC
-,TRBJ1-3,-,TRBV19,CASSIVGGARGTIYF,TGTGCCAGTAGTATCGTCGGTGGAGCCCGGGGCACCATATATTTT
-,TRBJ1-1,TRBD1,TRBV4-3,CASSSRTGDTEAFF,TGCGCCAGCAGCTCACGGACAGGGGACACTGAAGCTTTCTTT
-,TRBJ2-5,-,TRBV2,CASSENRAKETQYF,TGTGCCAGCAGTGAGAACAGGGCTAAGGAGACCCAGTACTTC
-,TRBJ2-1,TRBD2,TRBV5-6,CASSPDLAGAYNEQFF,TGTGCCAGCAGCCCAGACCTAGCGGGGGCGTACAATGAGCAGTTCTTC
-,TRBJ1-2,TRBD1,TRBV11-3,CASSLAGTGERGGYTF,TGTGCCAGCAGCTTAGCCGGGACAGGGGAGAGAGGTGGCTACACCTTC
-,TRBJ2-5,TRBD1,TRBV7-9,CASSLPGQGLTQYF,TGTGCCAGCAGCTTACCGGGACAGGGCCTGACCCAGTACTTC
-,TRBJ2-1,TRBD2,TRBV15,CATSRPSGTYNEQFF,TGTGCCACCAGCAGGCCTAGCGGTACCTACAATGAGCAGTTCTTC
-,TRBJ1-5,-,TRBV18,CASSPGTGSNQPQHF,TGTGCCAGCTCACCAGGAACAGGGAGCAATCAGCCCCAGCATTTT
once,TRBJ2-4,TRBD1,TRBV7-9,CATDRGLTTPQGIQYF,TGTGCCACGGACAGGGGCCTTACCACCCCTCAAGGCATTCAGTACTTC
-,TRBJ2-7,TRBD2,TRBV6-6,CASSFGLAGDLSEQYF,TGTGCCAGCAGTTTCGGACTAGCGGGAGATTTAAGCGAGCAGTACTTC
-,TRBJ2-2,-,TRBV27,CASSLIGRGQRAGELFF,TGTGCCAGCAGTTTAATCGGTCGCGGACAAAGGGCCGGGGAGCTGTTTTTT
-,TRBJ1-4,-,TRBV4-2,CASSPRTTDSNEKLFF,TGTGCCAGCAGCCCTCGAACCACGGACAGTAATGAAAAACTGTTTTTT
-,TRBJ2-1,-,TRBV5-5,CASSPAVGLGYNEQFF,TGTGCCAGCAGCCCCGCGGTGGGGCTAGGGTACAATGAGCAGTTCTTC
-,TRBJ2-3,TRBD1,TRBV11-3,CASSRDRGTDTQYF,TGTGCCAGCAGCCGGGACAGGGGCACAGATACGCAGTATTTT
-,TRBJ1-5,-,TRBV27,CASTYSVVSNQPQHF,TGTGCCAGCACCTACAGTGTTGTCAGCAATCAGCCCCAGCATTTT
-,TRBJ2-7,-,TRBV30,CAGGPFYEQYF,TGTGCCGGGGGACCGTTCTACGAGCAGTACTTC
once,TRBJ2-7,TRBD1,TRBV10-3,CATSGQGVGYEQYF,TGTGCCACCTCGGGACAGGGAGTCGGCTACGAGCAGTACTTC
-,TRBJ1-6,TRBD1,TRBV9,CASSRNRGPYNSPLHF,TGTGCCAGCAGTCGTAACAGGGGGCCCTATAATTCACCCCTCCACTTT
-,TRBJ1-5,-,TRBV20-1,CSASEGLGNQPQHF,TGCAGTGCTAGTGAAGGTCTGGGCAATCAGCCCCAGCATTTT
-,TRBJ2-2,TRBD1,TRBV6-4,CASSPTGMAGELFF,TGTGCCAGCAGCCCGACAGGGATGGCCGGGGAGCTGTTTTTT
once,TRBJ2-3,TRBD1,TRBV19,CASSLGQGTDTQYF,TGTGCCAGTAGTCTGGGACAGGGCACAGATACGCAGTATTTT
-,TRBJ1-2,TRBD1,TRBV27,CASSGRTGTGVDYGYTF,TGTGCCAGCAGCGGTCGAACCGGGACAGGGGTAGACTATGGCTACACCTTC
-,TRBJ2-7,-,TRBV11-2,CASSLVGTPAEQYF,TGTGCCAGCAGCTTAGTCGGGACACCTGCCGAGCAGTACTTC
-,TRBJ2-1,TRBD2,TRBV13,CASSPRLASIPNEQFF,TGTGCCAGCAGCCCTCGACTAGCCTCTATCCCCAATGAGCAGTTCTTC
-,TRBJ2-1,TRBD2,TRBV28,CASGTSGNLGSYNEQFF,TGTGCCAGCGGGACTAGCGGTAACCTGGGCTCCTACAATGAGCAGTTCTTC
-,TRBJ2-1,TRBD2,TRBV6-1,CASSERGETSGGGPQFF,TGTGCCAGCAGTGAAAGGGGGGAGACTAGCGGGGGCGGCCCCCAGTTCTTC
-,TRBJ2-2,-,TRBV30,CAWSRLTTNTGELFF,TGTGCCTGGAGTCGCTTGACAACGAACACCGGGGAGCTGTTTTTT
-,TRBJ1-5,-,TRBV5-8,CASSFGRDQPQHF,TGTGCCAGCAGCTTCGGCAGGGATCAGCCCCAGCATTTT
-,TRBJ1-5,TRBD1,TRBV18,CASSPTGGSQPQHF,TGTGCCAGCTCACCTACAGGGGGCAGCCAGCCCCAGCATTTT
-,TRBJ2-1,TRBD1,TRBV7-9,CASSVTGQGDVEQFF,TGTGCCAGCAGCGTAACGGGACAGGGGGATGTTGAGCAGTTCTTC